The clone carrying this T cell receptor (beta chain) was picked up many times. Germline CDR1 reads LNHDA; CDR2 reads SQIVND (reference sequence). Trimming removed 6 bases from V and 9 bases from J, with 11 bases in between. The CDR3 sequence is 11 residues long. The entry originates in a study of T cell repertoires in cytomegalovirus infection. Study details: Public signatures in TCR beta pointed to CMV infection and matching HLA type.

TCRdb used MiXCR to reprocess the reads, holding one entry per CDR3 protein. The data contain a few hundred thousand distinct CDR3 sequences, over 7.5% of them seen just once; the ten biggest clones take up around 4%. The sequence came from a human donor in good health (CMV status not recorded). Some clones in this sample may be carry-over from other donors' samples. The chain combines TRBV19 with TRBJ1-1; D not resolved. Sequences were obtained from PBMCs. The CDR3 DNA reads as TGTGCCAGTAGGACGGGGTCTAAAGCTTTCTTT. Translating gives CASRTGSKAFF.